This T cell receptor (beta chain) was sequenced during a study of identical twins. MiXCR, applied by TCRdb to the 5' RACE reads, yields one record per CDR3 protein. The sample includes 690,000 or so distinct CDR3 sequences, about 9.4% of them seen just once. This clonotype has more than one count but fewer than ten. This CDR3 contains 14 residues. The V end lost 2 bases, the J end lost 5 bases, and 13 bases lay between the germline ends. The germline V gene has CDR1 SGHDN and CDR2 FVKESK. These data are also associated with another study on yellow fever vaccine responses in identical twins.

The TCR was taken from a woman aged 18-29 years in good health. Specimen: PBMCs. The chain couples TRBV14 to TRBJ2-7, with D tentatively TRBD2 (7 bases). The CDR3, as DNA: TGTGCCAGCAGCCAAACGGGGGGCGGAAACGAGCAGTACTTC. Translation: CASSQTGGGNEQYF.